This T cell receptor beta chain was captured in a study of cytomegalovirus exposure and HLA in healthy donors. In the study overall: An analysis done earlier identified some 120 million unique TCR beta sequences from about 180 million T cells.

The CDR3 loop spans 15 amino acids. CDR1 is SNHLY and CDR2 is FYNNEI in the germline V gene. V trimming: 6 bases; J trimming: 2 bases; junction bases outside the gene matches: 4. Whole-study results and caveats: Per a prior analysis, the majority of TCR beta V segments were productive roughly 90% or roughly 30% of the time. Across donors, sequencing depth was assumed by presence/absence analyses to be roughly uniform.

This clone was detected only a few times. Its target is not known. Primers for the PCR totalled 60 Vbeta and 13 Jbeta. Produced via immunoSEQ multiplex PCR; TCRdb's table is partial and in-frame only. This table has roughly 130,000 clones, roughly 80% appearing once. The gene calls are TRBV2 and TRBJ2-5, with 12 nucleotides matching TRBD2. The TCR originated in a girl aged 2-10 years in good health and CMV-seronegative. Sequenced material: PBMCs. The CDR3, as DNA: TGTGCCAGCAGAGGTCTAGCGGGAGGGCAAGAGACCCAGTACTTC. Its protein is CASRGLAGGQETQYF.